This T cell receptor beta chain was sequenced for a study of T cell responses to AZD1222 COVID-19 vaccine. Study summary: Samples with a second dose at about 4 or about 12 weeks were pooled together. Study results and limitations: After two AZD1222 doses, spike-specific TCR breadth and depth rose versus day 0. Possibly, clonal diversity was underestimated; donors were largely white British and included more females.

Looked up from germline, CDR1 is SNHLY and CDR2 is FYNNEI. Trimming removed 3 bases at V and 0 bases at J, with 6 bases between. The CDR3 runs to 15 residues. The protocol was immunoSEQ multiplex PCR, while the TCRdb copy is restricted to in-frame clones and leaves out a portion. The data show 100,000 to 140,000 clones, 87% seen once. As concerns this clone: Its antigen is still unknown.

The chain employs TRBV2 and TRBJ2-6; no clear D gene. The clonotype comes from an adult in good health. Source: peripheral blood, taken on day 0 of AZD1222 vaccination. The CDR3: CASSDGYSGANVLTF. CDR3 DNA: TGTGCCAGCAGTGATGGTTACTCTGGGGCCAACGTCCTGACTTTC.